The 18 T cell receptor beta chains given below trace back to one sample, sequenced in a study of T cells in Graves' hyperthyroidism and ophthalmopathy. Amplified TCR beta CDR3 regions derived from RNA transcripts. The TCR CDR3 was amplified in a first-round RT-PCR using the HTBI primer set. TCRdb recomputed calls from the multiplex PCR reads with MiXCR, one row per CDR3 protein. Counted here are about 500,000 distinct CDR3 sequences, roughly 15% occurring once; the ten biggest clones make up around 17%. The sample taken for sequencing was blood. These receptors came from a woman between 18 and 29 years old with Graves' ophthalmopathy.

As to this clonotype: This sequence may be a read error, since a much larger clone differs from it by one base. The rearrangement uses TRBV6-1 and TRBJ2-1; D is unresolved. Per the germline V gene, CDR1 is MNHNS and CDR2 is SASEGT. This CDR3 is 13 amino acids long. The V gene lost 6 bases and the J gene lost 4 bases, with 10 bases spanning the gap. DNA for the CDR3: TGTGCCAGCAGAATAACAGAGTACAATGAGCAGTTCTTC. This translates into CASRITEYNEQFF.

This clonotype was seen more than once but under ten times. This chain joins TRBV7-9 and TRBJ1-6; TRBD1 might be the D (6 bases). Trimming removed 0 bases at V and 17 bases at J, with 17 bases between. Germline CDR1 reads SEHNR; CDR2 reads FQNEAQ (reference sequence). The CDR3 covers 14 residues. The CDR3 DNA reads as TGTGCCAGCAGCTTAGCGCTCTCAGGGGACGATTTCCACTTT. Its protein product is CASSLALSGDDFHF.

This clonotype was found many times. CDR3 amino acids: CAWRDADRGRNIQYF. DNA of the CDR3: TGTGCCTGGAGAGATGCGGACAGGGGGCGAAACATTCAGTACTTC. V is TRBV30 and J is TRBJ2-4, with 11 nucleotides matching TRBD1. This CDR3 is built from 15 residues. Per germline, CDR1 GTSNPN and CDR2 SVGIG (reference sequence). The trim removed 3 bases at V and 6 bases at J, leaving 7 bases unmatched.

Regarding this clonotype: A clone one base away is much larger, so this may be a read error. The chain links TRBV7-3 to TRBJ2-2, with 10 nucleotides matching TRBD2. V lost 2 bases to trimming and J lost 5 bases; unmatched junction nucleotides: 2. The V gene's germline CDR1 is SGHTA and CDR2 FQGTGA. The CDR3 consists of 15 residues. This chain's CDR3 is CASSLELAGTGELFF. In nucleotides, the CDR3 is TGTGCCAGCAGCTTAGAACTAGCGGGAACCGGGGAGCTGTTTTTT. The full variable domain, in which reference TRBV7-3 and TRBJ2-2 provide the parts outside the CDR3, is GAGVSQTPSNKVTEKGKYVELRCDPISGHTALYWYRQSLGQGPEFLIYFQGTGAADDSGLPNDRFFAVRPEGSVSTLKIQRTERGDSAVYLCASSLELAGTGELFFGEGSRLTVL.

This clonotype has more than one count but fewer than ten. The rearrangement links TRBV3-1 to TRBJ2-2; no definite D call. V gave up 2 bases and J gave up 2 bases, with 12 bases separating them. The CDR3 has 16 residues. The germline V gene encodes CDR1 LGHDT and CDR2 YNNKEL (reference sequence). As DNA, the CDR3 is TGTGCCAGCAGCCAATGGAGCCGGAGTAACACCGGGGAGCTGTTTTTT. This gives the protein CASSQWSRSNTGELFF.

This clonotype was picked up many times. The rearrangement links TRBV7-9 to TRBJ1-1, with D possibly being TRBD1 (6 bases). The CDR3 length is 15 residues. Looked up from germline, CDR1 is SEHNR and CDR2 is FQNEAQ (reference sequence). V dropped 5 bases and J dropped 7 bases, with 20 bases sitting between them. CDR3 protein: CASSPSRGLPFEAFF. The CDR3 DNA reads as TGTGCCAGCAGCCCCTCCAGGGGCCTCCCCTTTGAAGCTTTCTTT.

The V gene is TRBV4-1, the J gene TRBJ1-2, with 9 bases lining up with TRBD1. J gave up 6 bases and V 0 bases, and 5 bases lay outside the gene matches. Germline CDR1 MGHRA, CDR2 YSYEKL. There are 15 residues in the CDR3. In DNA, the CDR3 is TGCGCCAGCAGCCAAGACTGGGGACAGGGCGATGGCTACACCTTC. As protein: CASSQDWGQGDGYTF.

Ten or more counts support this clonotype. The V call is TRBV30, the J call TRBJ1-4, with D possibly matching TRBD1 (5 bases). The length of the CDR3 is 14 residues. Germline CDR1 GTSNPN, CDR2 SVGIG (reference sequence). V lost 4 bases and J lost 5, with 14 bases in between. The CDR3 spells CAWNPGTENEKLFF. DNA for the CDR3: TGTGCCTGGAATCCAGGGACTGAGAATGAAAAACTGTTTTTT.

CDR3 in amino acids: CSARDLVREVTYEQYF. CDR3 DNA sequence: TGCAGTGCTAGAGATTTAGTTCGGGAGGTTACCTACGAGCAGTACTTC. The chain combines TRBV20-1 with TRBJ2-7; 7 bases fit TRBD2. CDR1 is DFQATT, CDR2 SNEGSKA, per germline (reference sequence). V shed 0 bases and J 2 bases; nucleotides not matched to a gene: 10. CDR3 length equals 16 residues.

This clonotype showed up many times. The rearrangement links TRBV6-1 to TRBJ2-7; D could derive from TRBD1 or TRBD2 (5 bases each). The length of the CDR3 is 15 residues. The V end was cut by 2 bases, the J end by 7 bases, with 18 bases between. Per germline, CDR1 MNHNS and CDR2 SASEGT. The DNA for the CDR3 is TGTGCCAGCAGTGAATCCCCAGGGTTCCCGGGGGAGCAGTACTTC. It yields the protein CASSESPGFPGEQYF.

This clonotype was recorded at least ten times. The V and J genes are TRBV12-3 or TRBV12-4 and TRBJ1-5; possible D gene TRBD1, 6 bases. V was cut by 3 bases and J by 2 bases, with 14 bases left in between. The CDR3 is made up of 16 amino acids. The CDR3 DNA reads TGTGCCAGCAGTTTGGGGGGGGCCCCCGGCAATCAGCCCCAGCATTTT. It translates to CASSLGGAPGNQPQHF.

The table lists this clonotype with a few counts. A read error may explain this, as a much larger clone is one base away. The conserved phenylalanine or tryptophan is not found at the CDR3 terminus, so this likely reflects a read error. This CDR3 is CSARAGDTEAFL. Here the CDR3 DNA reads TGCAGTGCTAGAGCGGGGGACACTGAAGCTTTCCTT. J is TRBJ1-1 and V is TRBV20-1, with a possible D match to TRBD1 (5 bases). The V and J ends lost 1 base and 3 bases respectively, with 6 bases between them. The CDR3 is 12 amino acids. Germline CDR1 reads DFQATT; CDR2 reads SNEGSKA (reference sequence).

This clonotype was observed at least ten times. The chain carries TRBV10-3 and TRBJ2-7, with 11 bases that match TRBD1. This CDR3 spans 14 amino acids. Germline lookup yields CDR1 ENHRY and CDR2 SYGVKD. With 6 bases clipped from V and 5 bases from J, the junction kept 6 bases outside the gene matches. For the CDR3, the DNA is TGTGCCATCAGATCAATGGACAGGGGGCACGAGCAGTACTTC. Its protein product is CAIRSMDRGHEQYF.

Concerning this clonotype: A much larger clonotype is one base distant, so this may be a read error. V and J are TRBV13 and TRBJ2-1, with 13 bases identical to TRBD2. From germline, CDR1 is PRHDT and CDR2 FYEKMQ (reference sequence). This CDR3 spans 15 amino acids. Here the CDR3 reads CANSSGLAGNNEQFF. As DNA, the CDR3 is TGTGCCAACAGCTCGGGACTAGCGGGGAACAATGAGCAGTTCTTC.

The chain has TRBV5-1 and TRBJ2-1, with D perhaps matching TRBD1 or TRBD2 (6 bases each). CDR1 SGHRS and CDR2 YFSETQ come from the germline V gene. This CDR3 spans 15 amino acids. V was trimmed by 0 bases and J by 4 bases, leaving 11 bases between them. CDR3 in amino acids: CASSLEGGLYNEQFF. The CDR3 DNA sequence: TGCGCCAGCAGCTTGGAGGGGGGCCTGTACAATGAGCAGTTCTTC.

V and J are TRBV20-1 and TRBJ2-2; the D call may be TRBD1 or TRBD2 (6 bases each). V dropped 1 base and J dropped 7 bases, with 19 bases sitting between them. The germline V gene has CDR1 DFQATT and CDR2 SNEGSKA (reference sequence). This CDR3 comprises 16 residues. DNA for the CDR3: TGCAGTGCTAGAGGAGTCGGGGGCCTTCGTATCGGGGAGCTGTTTTTT. This encodes CSARGVGGLRIGELFF.

The gene calls are TRBV29-1 and TRBJ1-2; D gene ambiguous. The CDR3 is 12 amino acids. Trimming shortened V by 1 base and J by 4 bases, and 7 bases separated the two germline ends. Germline V CDR1 and CDR2: SQVTM, ANQGSEA. CDR3 sequence (DNA): TGCAGCGTTGAAGGGCTGCCCTATGGCTACACCTTC. This translates into CSVEGLPYGYTF.

In the case of this clonotype: With a much larger clone just one base away, this may be a read error. This rearrangement joins TRBV7-2 to TRBJ2-7, with 12 nucleotides matching TRBD2. Germline V lookup: CDR1 SGHTA, CDR2 FQGNSA. V gave up 5 bases and J gave up 7 bases; unmatched junction bases: 15. This CDR3 region has 17 residues. CDR3 sequence (DNA): TGTGCCAGCAGCCTTCTCCCCGGACTAGCGGGGAACAATGAGCAGTACTTC. Translation: CASSLLPGLAGNNEQYF. Together with reference TRBV7-2 and TRBJ2-7, the CDR3 gives the full variable domain: GAGVSQSPSNKVTEKGKDVELRCDPISGHTALYWYRQSLGQGLEFLIYFQGNSAPDKSGLPSDRFSAERTGGSVSTLTIQRTQQEDSAVYLCASSLLPGLAGNNEQYFGPGTRLTVT.